This paragraph covers one TCR beta chain sequence. What this receptor recognizes is not known. Within one base of it there is no much larger clone, and no base qualities were kept. From the cysteine through the phenylalanine, the CDR3 covers 16 amino acids. Solely the CDR3 DNA is kept, with 48 bases framed from the first base. Ends trimmed: V by 5 bases, J by 0 bases; bases unmatched to a gene: 7. The germline V gene provides CDR1 SGHVS and CDR2 FNYEAQ. Interpreted using the paper, the treatment or condition label stands for: in vitro stimulation with specific CMV peptide epitopes to enrich CMV-specific T cells. The data were taken from a study of T cell repertoires in cytomegalovirus infection (dated by TCRdb to the late 2010s). About the study as a whole: Recently identified HLA-C-restricted CMV epitopes, whose presentation resists viral immunomodulation, were targeted by peptide stimulations together with well-studied HLA-B-restricted epitopes. Donor HLA type was relevant to the analysis, as public TCR beta signatures indicated carriage of CMV infection together with the matching HLA type. The study at large found these results: The ex vivo response was dominated by HLA-C-restricted CMV-specific TCR beta clonotypes, which also provided the single most frequent clonotype in two of eight donors. Cumulative frequency of public TCR beta family members discriminated carriers of CMV infection plus the relevant HLA type in this cohort and an independent roughly 330-donor cohort.

Sequencer: Illumina HiSeq 1500. TCRdb reran the public reads through fastp at Q25 and MiXCR, keeping productive beta chains. Each record represents a unique CDR3 protein, reported with the most common genes and DNA among its rows. The sample table contains 250,000 to 400,000 distinct CDR3 sequences; only one count was recorded for approximately 25% of them. Of the sample, more than 10% falls within the top ten clones. This receptor was identified in a human donor in good health (CMV status not recorded). Some clones in this sample may be carry-over from other donors' samples. The material was cultured PBMCs, obtained from culture after CMV antigen stimulation. Recombination linked TRBV7-6 to TRBJ2-3, with 8 bases aligning to TRBD1. The sequence in DNA is TGTGCCAGCAGCGCAAGCCGGGACAGGAGCACAGATACGCAGTATTTT. The resulting protein is CASSASRDRSTDTQYF.